The 15 T cell receptor beta chains below were found in one sample sequenced in a study of read filtering for tumor transcriptome and immune sequencing. Molecular barcoded adaptors covering alpha/delta and beta/gamma chains were used on roughly 400 ng RNA. TCRdb reprocessed the reads via MiXCR and lists one record per CDR3 protein. The table has 40,000 to 50,000 distinct CDR3 sequences, roughly an eighth seen once; the top ten hold about 29%. The sequenced material came from a population of CD138-negative cells sorted from bone marrow. The receptors stem from a donor at least 40 years old with multiple myeloma.

With respect to this clonotype: Being one base from a much bigger clone, this may be a read error. The chain recombines TRBV28 with TRBJ2-5; possible D gene TRBD1, 5 bases. CDR1 is MDHEN, CDR2 SYDVKM, per germline. This CDR3 is 10 amino acids long. CDR3 loop: CAGREETQYF. CDR3 coding DNA: TGTGCCGGCAGGGAAGAGACCCAGTACTTC.

This clonotype appeared many times. The CDR3 reads CSVAPSGREEVNEQFF. The CDR3, as DNA: TGCAGCGTTGCCCCTAGCGGGAGGGAGGAAGTAAATGAGCAGTTCTTC. The chain employs TRBV29-1 and TRBJ2-1; the match to TRBD2 covers 12 bases. Germline CDR1 reads SQVTM; CDR2 reads ANQGSEA. This CDR3 region has 16 residues. Trimming took 4 bases from V and 7 from J; bases not matched to a gene: 11.

This clonotype has ten or more counts. The chain joins TRBV7-2 to TRBJ2-1, with TRBD2 identical over 8 bases. This CDR3 has 15 amino acids. Germline values: CDR1 SGHTA, CDR2 FQGNSA. Unmatched junction bases numbered 7, after V lost 5 bases and J lost 4 bases. The CDR3 is CASSPASGSYNEQFF. In nucleotides, the CDR3 is TGTGCCAGCAGCCCCGCCAGCGGGAGTTACAATGAGCAGTTCTTC.

On this clonotype: One base away lies a much larger clone, so this may be a sequencing read error. The chain combines TRBV7-9 with TRBJ2-3; D is unclear. The V end lost 4 bases, the J end lost 2 bases, and 13 bases lay between the germline ends. Per the germline V gene, CDR1 is SEHNR and CDR2 is FQNEAQ (reference sequence). This CDR3 is built from 15 residues. CDR3 amino acids: CASSSTNGPTDTQYF. In nucleotides, the CDR3 is TGTGCCAGCAGCTCCACTAACGGCCCCACAGATACGCAGTATTTT.

The chain joins TRBV2 to TRBJ2-1; D possibly corresponds to TRBD2 (6 bases). CDR1 SNHLY and CDR2 FYNNEI come from the germline V gene. The CDR3 totals 13 residues. The CDR3 loop is CASGYSRSNEQFF. DNA for the CDR3: TGTGCAAGCGGGTACTCCCGGAGCAATGAGCAGTTCTTC.

This clonotype has a handful of counts. The likely explanation is a read error, given a far larger clone one base away. Without the conserved terminal phenylalanine or tryptophan, this CDR3 likely stems from a read error. This chain links TRBV5-5 with TRBJ2-1, with 7 bases matching TRBD1. Germline V gene data show CDR1 as SGHKS and CDR2 as YYEKEE (reference sequence). The CDR3 contains 15 residues. The CDR3 loop reads CASSFTGVPYNEQFS. The CDR3 DNA sequence: TGCGCCAGCAGCTTTACAGGGGTGCCCTACAATGAGCAGTTCTCC.

This clonotype was counted at least ten times. The chain employs TRBV20-1 and TRBJ2-5; 11 nucleotides align to TRBD1. The V segment lost 6 bases and the J segment 2 bases; nucleotides outside the gene matches: 5. Germline assignment: CDR1 DFQATT and CDR2 SNEGSKA (reference sequence). The CDR3 is made up of 14 amino acids. The DNA of the CDR3 is TGCAGTGCCTGGGACAGGGGGGGACAAGAGACCCAGTACTTC. Encoded protein: CSAWDRGGQETQYF.

This clonotype was recorded many times. The V and J genes are TRBV4-1 and TRBJ2-2; 7 bases agree with TRBD1. CDR3 size: 14 residues. Germline V gene data show CDR1 as MGHRA and CDR2 as YSYEKL. The trim removed 2 bases at V and 6 bases at J, leaving 3 bases unmatched. CDR3 region: CASSQQQGSGELFF. CDR3 nucleotide sequence: TGCGCCAGCAGCCAACAACAGGGGTCCGGGGAGCTGTTTTTT.

For this clonotype: Since no conserved phenylalanine or tryptophan closes the CDR3, a read error is the likely cause. This sequence joins TRBV2 and TRBJ2-7, with D possibly matching TRBD2 (5 bases). The CDR3 contains 16 residues. Germline loops: CDR1 SNHLY, CDR2 FYNNEI. V shed 0 bases and J shed 9 bases, with 21 bases lying between them. CDR3 coding DNA: TGTGCCAGCAGTGAAGCGCTAGCTAGCTTCGGGGTAGGGCAGTACTAC. This translates into CASSEALASFGVGQYY.

This clonotype was found many times. V and J are TRBV29-1 and TRBJ2-6, with no clear D. Looked up from germline, CDR1 is SQVTM and CDR2 is ANQGSEA. V lost 4 bases to trimming and J lost 0 bases, with 13 bases between them. This CDR3 contains 16 residues. The CDR3 bases are TGCAGCGTTGTTCTCGATAAGAGCTCTGGGGCCAACGTCCTGACTTTC. It yields the protein CSVVLDKSSGANVLTF.

With respect to this clonotype: With a much larger clone just one base away, this may be a read error. The chain recombines TRBV4-1 with TRBJ1-5; D is possibly TRBD1 (5 bases). Germline V gene sequence: CDR1 MGHRA, CDR2 YSYEKL. This CDR3 region has 15 residues. CDR3 coding DNA: TGCGCCAGCAGCCAAGACAGGGTCCTAAATCAGCCCCGGCATTTT. Protein sequence: CASSQDRVLNQPRHF.

In its sample, this clonotype was seen many times. The rearrangement uses TRBV20-1 and TRBJ2-1; 8 positions match TRBD2. Germline CDR1 is DFQATT and CDR2 is SNEGSKA (reference sequence). The CDR3 is 14 residues long. Trimming at V came to 5 bases and at J to 5 bases, leaving 8 bases not matched to a gene. CDR3 coding DNA: TGCAGTGCTGTTAGCGGGGAGGGCCACAATGAGCAGTTCTTC. It is translated as CSAVSGEGHNEQFF.

This clonotype was recorded at least ten times. The chain recombines TRBV27 with TRBJ2-3; TRBD1 matches at 8 bases. Germline loops: CDR1 MNHEY, CDR2 SMNVEV (reference sequence). J lost 6 bases, V lost 3 bases, and 5 bases had no gene match. This CDR3 is built from 14 residues. CDR3 loop: CASSLRTGKDTQYF. In DNA form, the CDR3 reads TGTGCCAGCAGTTTGAGGACAGGGAAGGATACGCAGTATTTT.

This clonotype occurred many times. The chain recombines TRBV29-1 with TRBJ1-2; 7 positions agree with TRBD1. V lost 7 bases and J lost 6; bases outside the gene matches: 8. This CDR3 region has 12 residues. Germline V gene lookup returns CDR1 SQVTM and CDR2 ANQGSEA. The CDR3 reads CSAPDRMHGYTF. The CDR3 nucleotides read TGCAGCGCTCCGGACAGGATGCATGGCTACACCTTC.

This clonotype was found many times. CDR3 DNA sequence: TGCGCCAGCAGCCTGCTACCCGGGCCCACAGATACGCAGTATTTT. Its translation: CASSLLPGPTDTQYF. The chain uses TRBV5-1 and TRBJ2-3; D unclear. Germline V gene data show CDR1 as SGHRS and CDR2 as YFSETQ. This CDR3 is 15 amino acids long. V shed 4 bases and J shed 2 bases, with 14 bases lying between them. Drawing the rest from reference TRBV5-1 and TRBJ2-3, the complete variable domain is KAGVTQTPRYLIKTRGQQVTLSCSPISGHRSVSWYQQTPGQGLQFLFEYFSETQRNKGNFPGRFSGRQFSNSRSEMNVSTLELGDSALYLCASSLLPGPTDTQYFGPGTRLTVL.